The 27 T cell receptor beta chains listed next were all sequenced from one sample in a study of blood T cell repertoires in COVID-19 (TCRdb year 2020). Library creation used the immunoSEQ multiplex PCR assay. The source is immuneACCESS, and TCRdb retained only in-frame sequences with V and J called. Part of the clones is not carried over; for the studies checked, unresolved V genes explain less than half of this, and the remainder is unexplained. This sample is represented by tens of thousands of clones; roughly 80% of them were singletons. The leading ten clones occupy less than 15% of the sample. The sample taken for sequencing was peripheral blood. These receptor sequences come from a man older than 75 with acute or convalescent COVID-19.

The chain uses TRBV5-1 and TRBJ2-7, with D possibly TRBD1 on 5 matching bases. CDR1 is SGHRS, CDR2 YFSETQ, per germline. V lost 4 bases and J 3 bases, leaving 8 bases between the germline ends. The CDR3 spans 12 residues. The CDR3 bases are TGCGCCAGCAGCCACGACAGCTACGAGCAGTACTTC. Translated, it gives CASSHDSYEQYF.

The CDR3 region has the DNA TGTGCCAGCAGCTCTTTGCAGGGGGCCATTGATGAGCAGTTCTTC. Translated: CASSSLQGAIDEQFF. The J gene is TRBJ2-1, the V gene TRBV7-8, with 8 bases identical to TRBD1. The CDR3 contains 15 residues. The V gene's germline CDR1 is SGHVS and CDR2 FQNEAQ. The V and J ends lost 4 bases and 8 bases, in that order; junction bases with no gene match: 10. The entire variable domain, with the rest obtained from reference TRBV7-8 and TRBJ2-1, is as follows: GAGVSQSPRYKVAKRGQDVALRCDPISGHVSLFWYQQALGQGPEFLTYFQNEAQLDKSGLPSDRFFAERPEGSVSTLKIQRTQQEDSAVYLCASSSLQGAIDEQFFGPGTRLTVL.

The V gene is TRBV5-5, the J gene TRBJ1-2; TRBD1 aligns across 8 bases. The J segment lost 6 bases and the V segment lost 2 bases, leaving 3 bases of the junction unmatched. The CDR3 has 13 amino acids. Germline V lookup: CDR1 SGHKS, CDR2 YYEKEE (reference sequence). The CDR3 DNA reads as TGTGCCAGCAGCTTTGGACAGGGCGATGGCTACACCTTC. This encodes CASSFGQGDGYTF.

As for this clone: At one end, the junction sequence differs from germline, possibly due to a read error. The rearrangement joins TRBV5-4 to TRBJ1-2; 12 bases are shared with TRBD1. This CDR3 is built from 15 residues. Germline-derived CDR1 and CDR2 are SGHNT and YYREEE (reference sequence). This CDR3 reads CASSSGTGGYYDYTF. The CDR3 region has the DNA TGTGCCAGCAGCTCCGGGACAGGGGGCTACTATGACTACACCTTC.

The V call is TRBV4-1, the J call TRBJ2-1, with 8 nucleotides matching TRBD2. The CDR3 has 16 amino acids. Losses at the gene ends were 1 base for V and 6 bases for J; bases not matched to a gene: 8. CDR1 and CDR2 from the germline V gene are MGHRA and YSYEKL. The CDR3 region is CASSQAYAGGLNEQFF. Here the CDR3 DNA reads TGCGCCAGCAGCCAAGCTTATGCGGGGGGCCTCAATGAGCAGTTCTTC.

V usage is TRBV7-3 and J usage is TRBJ2-5; D might be TRBD1 (7 bases). Germline CDR1 and CDR2: SGHTA and FQGTGA. The CDR3 covers 13 residues. Trimming left V 4 bases short and J 2 bases short, with 8 bases between. The CDR3, as DNA: TGTGCCAGCAGCTCAGGGGGGCAAGAGACCCAGTACTTC. Its translation is CASSSGGQETQYF.

This chain connects TRBV11-2 to TRBJ1-6, with 7 bases aligning to TRBD1. This CDR3 spans 15 amino acids. The V gene's germline CDR1 is SGHAT and CDR2 FQNNGV. V trimming: 0 bases; J trimming: 7 bases; junction bases outside the gene matches: 3. As DNA, the CDR3 is TGTGCCAGCAGCTTAGAGGTAGGGGGCAATTCACCCCTCCACTTT. Translating it yields CASSLEVGGNSPLHF.

The gene calls are TRBV5-1 and TRBJ1-4, with 7 bases fitting TRBD1. The J segment lost 0 bases and the V segment lost 4 bases, leaving 3 bases of the junction unmatched. The CDR3 consists of 15 residues. From germline, CDR1 is SGHRS and CDR2 YFSETQ. CDR3 in amino acids: CASSGTAATNEKLFF. The CDR3 nucleotides read TGCGCCAGCAGCGGGACAGCTGCAACTAATGAAAAACTGTTTTTT.

The genes are TRBV2 and TRBJ1-5, with TRBD1 matching over 9 bases. Germline loops: CDR1 SNHLY, CDR2 FYNNEI. CDR3 length equals 13 residues. J lost 4 bases, V lost 8 bases, and 3 bases had no gene match. DNA of the CDR3: TGTGCCAGCGCCGGGACAGGGAATCAGCCCCAGCATTTT. Its translation is CASAGTGNQPQHF.

The CDR3 protein is CASSLLAGHTYNEQFF. DNA for the CDR3: TGTGCCAGCAGCTTACTAGCGGGGCACACCTACAATGAGCAGTTCTTC. This chain connects TRBV11-1 to TRBJ2-1; TRBD2 aligns across 9 bases. This CDR3 has 16 amino acids. CDR1 and CDR2 (germline): SGHAT, FQDESV (reference sequence). V lost 2 bases to trimming and J lost 2 bases; unmatched junction nucleotides: 4. The full variable domain, with the rest looked up from reference TRBV11-1 and TRBJ2-1, is EAEVAQSPRYKITEKSQAVAFWCDPISGHATLYWYRQILGQGPELLVQFQDESVVDDSQLPKDRFSAERLKGVDSTLKIQPAELGDSAMYLCASSLLAGHTYNEQFFGPGTRLTVL.

The chain uses TRBV7-9 and TRBJ2-7, with D tentatively TRBD1 (5 bases). CDR1 is SEHNR, CDR2 FQNEAQ, per germline (reference sequence). This CDR3 region has 13 residues. V shed 5 bases and J shed 5 bases, with 13 bases lying between them. The CDR3 bases are TGTGCCAGCAGCATGAGACAGTTCCACGAGCAGTACTTC. Translated, it gives CASSMRQFHEQYF.

The genes are TRBV15 and TRBJ2-4; TRBD2 is a possible D gene (5 bases). V gave up 0 bases and J gave up 7 bases, with 10 bases separating them. The germline V gene has CDR1 LNHNV and CDR2 YYDKDF (reference sequence). The CDR3 totals 14 residues. The CDR3 DNA follows: TGTGCCACCAGCAGAGATGGGGTAGCGAACATTCAGTACTTC. Its protein product is CATSRDGVANIQYF.

The V and J genes are TRBV10-2 and TRBJ1-2; D may be TRBD1 (5 bases). Trimming cost V 4 bases and J 1 base, with 10 bases left between them. CDR3 length: 14 amino acids. Germline values: CDR1 WSHSY, CDR2 SAAADI. DNA of the CDR3: TGCGCCAGCAGTGGGACATCCCTTAACTATGGCTACACCTTC. It yields the protein CASSGTSLNYGYTF.

The rearrangement links TRBV6-5 to TRBJ1-2, with D unresolved. The length of the CDR3 is 15 residues. Trimming shortened V by 0 bases and J by 2 bases, and 10 bases separated the two germline ends. Germline values: CDR1 MNHEY, CDR2 SVGAGI. CDR3 sequence (DNA): TGTGCCAGCAGTTACTCGCCCAGGATGAACTATGGCTACACCTTC. Translation: CASSYSPRMNYGYTF.

The chain recombines TRBV2 with TRBJ1-1; 8 bases match TRBD1. Germline CDR1 SNHLY, CDR2 FYNNEI. This CDR3 is built from 15 residues. Trimming cost V 7 bases and J 6 bases; bases outside gene matches: 13. DNA for the CDR3: TGTGCCAGCACCCCTCGGGACAGGTCCCGCCCTGAAGCTTTCTTT. Encoded protein: CASTPRDRSRPEAFF.

The V gene is TRBV18, the J gene TRBJ1-1; 7 nucleotides agree with TRBD1. This CDR3 contains 13 residues. V shed 4 bases, J shed 7 bases, and the junction held 6 bases outside the gene matches. The germline CDR1 and CDR2 sequences are KGHSH and LQKENI. This CDR3 is CASSRQGQGEAFF. The CDR3 DNA is TGTGCCAGCTCACGACAGGGTCAGGGTGAAGCTTTCTTT.

The chain uses TRBV10-3 and TRBJ2-6, with TRBD1 as a possible D gene (6 bases). The germline V and J ends were trimmed by 7 bases and 0 bases, with 10 bases remaining between them. Germline CDR1 reads ENHRY; CDR2 reads SYGVKD. The CDR3 spans 15 residues. The CDR3 sequence: CAIKTGNSGANVLTF. The CDR3 DNA follows: TGTGCCATCAAAACAGGGAACTCTGGGGCCAACGTCCTGACTTTC.

This clone was seen only a few times. The V call is TRBV6-1, the J call TRBJ1-4; tentative D call: TRBD1 (5 bases). V lost 0 bases, J lost 6 bases, and 11 bases lay in between. CDR1 is MNHNS, CDR2 SASEGT, per germline. The CDR3 is 15 amino acids. CDR3 amino acids: CASSEALKGDEKLFF. The CDR3 DNA sequence: TGTGCCAGCAGTGAAGCGCTAAAAGGGGATGAAAAACTGTTTTTT.

The rearrangement uses TRBV3-1 (or the pseudogene TRBV3-2) and TRBJ2-6, with no clear D. Deletions cut 5 bases from V and 2 bases from J, with 4 bases between. The CDR3 extends over 13 amino acids. Germline V gene lookup returns CDR1 LGHDT and CDR2 YNNKEL (reference sequence). CDR3 in DNA: TGTGCCAGCAGCTCAGCTGGGGCCAACGTCCTGACTTTC. It codes for CASSSAGANVLTF.

This chain links TRBV7-9 with TRBJ1-6; D is uncertain. Germline CDR1 reads SEHNR; CDR2 reads FQNEAQ (reference sequence). The CDR3 runs to 13 residues. The V end lost 6 bases, the J end lost 5 bases, and 8 bases lay between the germline ends. CDR3 amino acids: CASRVQNNSPLHF. CDR3 nucleotide sequence: TGTGCCAGCAGGGTACAAAATAATTCACCCCTCCACTTT.

The chain recombines TRBV9 with TRBJ2-7; TRBD1 aligns across 11 bases. The germline gives CDR1 SGDLS, CDR2 YYNGEE. The CDR3 is 15 amino acids. Trimming removed 0 bases from V and 7 bases from J; junction bases left unmatched: 6. The CDR3 loop is CASSVGGQGAGEQYF. CDR3 bases: TGTGCCAGCAGCGTAGGCGGACAGGGGGCAGGGGAGCAGTACTTC.

The genes are TRBV19 and TRBJ1-1; D not certain. The ends were cut back, 5 bases at V and 0 bases at J, with 7 bases in the middle. CDR3 size: 13 residues. Germline CDR1 reads LNHDA; CDR2 reads SQIVND (reference sequence). CDR3 sequence reads: CASSELLNTEAFF. CDR3 DNA: TGTGCCAGTAGTGAACTTCTGAACACTGAAGCTTTCTTT.

The chain has TRBV11-2 and TRBJ2-7, with 8 nucleotides matching TRBD2. V shed 1 base and J 2 bases; nucleotides not matched to a gene: 1. Germline values: CDR1 SGHAT, CDR2 FQNNGV. The CDR3 loop spans 14 amino acids. As DNA, the CDR3 is TGTGCCAGCAGCTTAGCGGGGGGGCCCTACGAGCAGTACTTC. It codes for CASSLAGGPYEQYF.

The chain links TRBV29-1 to TRBJ2-3; 14 bases map to TRBD2. The junction had 7 bases not matched to a gene; V was cut back by 5 bases and J by 6 bases. This CDR3 is 15 amino acids long. Germline V gene sequence: CDR1 SQVTM, CDR2 ANQGSEA. CDR3 region: CSVHGLAGGGDTQYF. As DNA, the CDR3 is TGCAGCGTTCATGGACTAGCGGGGGGTGGGGATACGCAGTATTTT.

The chain joins TRBV5-8 to TRBJ1-2; D is possibly TRBD1 (6 bases). CDR1 and CDR2 (germline): SGHTS, YDEGEE. The germline V and J ends were trimmed by 4 bases and 4 bases, with 14 bases remaining between them. This CDR3 spans 14 amino acids. This chain's CDR3 is CASSLRQASYGYTF. As DNA, the CDR3 is TGTGCCAGCAGCCTACGACAGGCCTCCTATGGCTACACCTTC. The entire variable domain, with the rest obtained from reference TRBV5-8 and TRBJ1-2, is as follows: EAGVTQSPTHLIKTRGQQATLRCSPISGHTSVYWYQQALGLGLQFLLWYDEGEERNRGNFPPRFSGRQFPNYSSELNVNALELEDSALYLCASSLRQASYGYTFGSGTRLTVV.

In its sample, this clone was seen a few times. J is TRBJ1-3 and V is TRBV3-1 (or the pseudogene TRBV3-2); 9 bases map to TRBD1. Trimming removed 4 bases from V and 0 bases from J; junction bases left unmatched: 7. This CDR3 spans 17 amino acids. Germline CDR1 LGHDT, CDR2 YNNKEL (reference sequence). CDR3 DNA: TGTGCCAGCAGCCTCATACAGGGGGCCATCTCTGGAAACACCATATATTTT. This translates into CASSLIQGAISGNTIYF.

The rearrangement joins TRBV4-2 to TRBJ1-2; D is ambiguous. The CDR3 has 16 residues. V lost 0 bases to trimming and J lost 1 base, with 12 bases between them. Per the germline V gene, CDR1 is LGHNA and CDR2 is YNFKEQ. CDR3: CASSQDGRRFNYGYTF. In nucleotides, the CDR3 is TGTGCCAGCAGCCAAGATGGGAGGCGATTTAACTATGGCTACACCTTC.